Presented here are 18 T cell receptor beta chains from one specimen sequenced in a study of T cells in localized non-small cell lung cancer. TCRdb keeps only in-frame clones here, not all; method: immunoSEQ multiplex PCR. Here the sample spans 65,000 to 80,000 clones, 84% being singletons. The material was peripheral blood, obtained before any cancer treatment. The receptors here all came from a female donor aged 60 or older with stage I lung adenocarcinoma.

This chain connects TRBV2 to TRBJ1-2; D possibly corresponds to TRBD1 (5 bases). The CDR3 spans 14 residues. V lost 7 bases, J lost 0 bases, and 12 bases lay in between. Germline CDR1 reads SNHLY; CDR2 reads FYNNEI. The DNA for the CDR3 is TGTGCCAGCACGCCGACAGTGACTAACTATGGCTACACCTTC. It translates to CASTPTVTNYGYTF.

The J gene is TRBJ2-3, the V gene TRBV21-1; TRBD1 was called by the table and not checked on the DNA. TRBV21-1 has pseudogene status. The CDR3 spans 17 residues. The CDR3: CASSKPWDSTSTDTQYF. The DNA for the CDR3 is TGTGCCAGCAGCAAGCCTTGGGACAGCACTAGCACAGATACGCAGTATTTT.

Notes on this clone: This CDR3 is also generated by other DNA sequences in the sample. The gene calls are TRBV7-3 and TRBJ2-3, with D possibly being TRBD2 (7 bases). The CDR3 has 15 residues. Looked up from germline, CDR1 is SGHTA and CDR2 is FQGTGA. Between the trimmed V and J ends, which lost 3 bases and 3 bases, there was a span of 13 bases. In nucleotides, the CDR3 is TGTGCCAGCAGCTTGAGGGGGGGAGTGACAGATACGCAGTATTTT. Translation: CASSLRGGVTDTQYF.

V gene TRBV5-1 combines with J gene TRBJ1-1, with D uncertain. In germline, CDR1 is SGHRS, CDR2 YFSETQ. This CDR3 has 13 amino acids. V gave up 0 bases and J gave up 3 bases, with 6 bases separating them. This CDR3 is CASSLERDTEAFF. As DNA, the CDR3 is TGCGCCAGCAGCTTGGAAAGGGACACTGAAGCTTTCTTT.

This rearrangement joins TRBV6-1 to TRBJ2-5, with 8 nucleotides matching TRBD2. Per germline, CDR1 MNHNS and CDR2 SASEGT. The junction had 9 bases not matched to a gene; V was cut back by 4 bases and J by 5 bases. This CDR3 is built from 15 residues. The CDR3 here is CASSGLLTGGETQYF. CDR3 coding DNA: TGTGCCAGCAGTGGGCTTCTGACGGGGGGGGAGACCCAGTACTTC.

The rearrangement joins TRBV9 to TRBJ2-7; D remains unclear. Germline-derived CDR1 and CDR2 are SGDLS and YYNGEE. V lost 4 bases and J 0 bases, leaving 14 bases between the germline ends. This CDR3 spans 15 amino acids. The CDR3 region has the DNA TGTGCCAGCAGCTCCGGACCCGATAGCTCCTACGAGCAGTACTTC. Translating gives CASSSGPDSSYEQYF. Full variable domain (rest looked up from reference TRBV9 and TRBJ2-7): DSGVTQTPKHLITATGQRVTLRCSPRSGDLSVYWYQQSLDQGLQFLIQYYNGEERAKGNILERFSAQQFPDLHSELNLSSLELGDSALYFCASSSGPDSSYEQYFGPGTRLTVT.

The gene calls are TRBV27 and TRBJ2-2; the D gene is possibly TRBD1 (6 bases). The CDR3 extends over 13 amino acids. Germline CDR1 and CDR2: MNHEY and SMNVEV (reference sequence). The V and J ends lost 4 bases and 7 bases respectively, with 10 bases between them. The CDR3 loop reads CASSSNRVGELFF. The CDR3 nucleotides are TGTGCCAGCAGTTCTAACAGGGTCGGGGAGCTGTTTTTT.

The chain links TRBV2 to TRBJ2-7; 11 positions match TRBD2. Germline CDR1 SNHLY, CDR2 FYNNEI. V lost 9 bases, J lost 1 base, and 2 bases stayed unmatched. The CDR3 is 13 residues long. CDR3 amino acids: CARRTSGSYEQYF. The CDR3 DNA reads as TGTGCCAGAAGGACTAGCGGGTCCTACGAGCAGTACTTC. Full variable domain (rest looked up from reference TRBV2 and TRBJ2-7): EPEVTQTPSHQVTQMGQEVILRCVPISNHLYFYWYRQILGQKVEFLVSFYNNEISEKSEIFDDQFSVERPDGSNFTLKIRSTKLEDSAMYFCARRTSGSYEQYFGPGTRLTVT.

J is TRBJ1-6 and V is TRBV6-5; weak D call: TRBD1 (5 bases). The CDR3 loop spans 16 amino acids. In germline, CDR1 is MNHEY, CDR2 SVGAGI. Trimming cost V 0 bases and J 4 bases, with 10 bases left between them. CDR3 nucleotides: TGTGCCAGCAGTTACTCGGGGACCGATTATAATTCACCCCTCCACTTT. Encoded protein: CASSYSGTDYNSPLHF.

The CDR3 protein is CASSRGGDTGELFF. The CDR3 DNA follows: TGTGCCAGCAGTAGGGGGGGGGACACCGGGGAGCTGTTTTTT. The rearrangement links TRBV27 to TRBJ2-2, with TRBD2 as a possible D gene (7 bases). Trimming pared 5 bases from V and 3 bases from J, leaving 10 bases between. The CDR3 has 14 amino acids. Germline assignment: CDR1 MNHEY and CDR2 SMNVEV (reference sequence).

This chain connects TRBV5-1 to TRBJ2-3, with 9 positions matching TRBD1. J gave up 8 bases and V 4 bases, and 8 bases lay outside the gene matches. The CDR3 runs to 14 residues. The germline V gene has CDR1 SGHRS and CDR2 YFSETQ. The CDR3: CASSTGTGLGTQYF. The CDR3 DNA sequence: TGCGCCAGCAGCACCGGGACAGGGCTTGGTACGCAGTATTTT.

This chain connects TRBV9 to TRBJ2-1; D gene unclear. V lost 2 bases and J lost 4, with 13 bases in between. Per the germline V gene, CDR1 is SGDLS and CDR2 is YYNGEE. This CDR3 has 15 amino acids. CDR3 nucleotides: TGTGCCAGCAGCGTGGAGTCTAGAGTTTACAATGAGCAGTTCTTC. This encodes CASSVESRVYNEQFF.

The chain couples TRBV6-1 to TRBJ2-1, with 12 bases identical to TRBD1. From germline, CDR1 is MNHNS and CDR2 SASEGT. The CDR3 is made up of 15 amino acids. V was clipped by 4 bases and J by 7 bases; unmatched bases: 5. The CDR3 DNA follows: TGTGCCAGCAGTGCTGGGACAGGGGGCTCTAATGAGCAGTTCTTC. This sequence encodes CASSAGTGGSNEQFF.

This chain links TRBV5-1 with TRBJ1-1; D not resolved. This CDR3 is built from 15 residues. Germline V CDR1 and CDR2: SGHRS, YFSETQ. The germline V and J ends were trimmed by 0 bases and 1 base, with 10 bases remaining between them. The CDR3 is CASSLAPDRNTEAFF. The DNA for the CDR3 is TGCGCCAGCAGCTTGGCGCCGGACCGGAACACTGAAGCTTTCTTT.

V gene TRBV9 combines with J gene TRBJ2-1; 7 bases match TRBD2. There are 15 residues in the CDR3. V dropped 5 bases and J dropped 7; count of bases not matched to a gene: 12. Germline V lookup: CDR1 SGDLS, CDR2 YYNGEE. The CDR3, as DNA: TGTGCCAGCAGTGGATTAGCGGGTCAAGTAAATGAGCAGTTCTTC. It is translated as CASSGLAGQVNEQFF.

The chain uses TRBV19 and TRBJ2-2; 7 bases are shared with TRBD2. The trim removed 4 bases at V and 4 bases at J, leaving 6 bases unmatched. The CDR3 is 15 amino acids. Germline V CDR1 and CDR2: LNHDA, SQIVND (reference sequence). CDR3 sequence reads: CASSTPGGRTGELFF. As DNA, the CDR3 is TGTGCCAGTAGTACTCCGGGGGGTCGCACCGGGGAGCTGTTTTTT.

The J gene is TRBJ1-6, the V gene TRBV6-6; the D is unclear. Germline CDR1 MNHNY, CDR2 SVGAGI (reference sequence). V was shortened by 5 bases and J by 3 bases, with 11 bases between the two germline ends. The CDR3 is 15 residues long. DNA of the CDR3: TGTGCCAGCAGTCCCCCGGGGAGCTATAATTCACCCCTCCACTTT. Its protein product is CASSPPGSYNSPLHF.

This chain connects TRBV7-8 to TRBJ2-1; TRBD1 matches 9 bases. The CDR3 consists of 15 residues. V gave up 5 bases and J gave up 6 bases; unmatched junction bases: 8. In germline, CDR1 is SGHVS, CDR2 FQNEAQ. CDR3 region: CASSTGQGRSNEQFF. CDR3 nucleotides: TGTGCCAGCAGCACCGGACAGGGGAGATCCAATGAGCAGTTCTTC.